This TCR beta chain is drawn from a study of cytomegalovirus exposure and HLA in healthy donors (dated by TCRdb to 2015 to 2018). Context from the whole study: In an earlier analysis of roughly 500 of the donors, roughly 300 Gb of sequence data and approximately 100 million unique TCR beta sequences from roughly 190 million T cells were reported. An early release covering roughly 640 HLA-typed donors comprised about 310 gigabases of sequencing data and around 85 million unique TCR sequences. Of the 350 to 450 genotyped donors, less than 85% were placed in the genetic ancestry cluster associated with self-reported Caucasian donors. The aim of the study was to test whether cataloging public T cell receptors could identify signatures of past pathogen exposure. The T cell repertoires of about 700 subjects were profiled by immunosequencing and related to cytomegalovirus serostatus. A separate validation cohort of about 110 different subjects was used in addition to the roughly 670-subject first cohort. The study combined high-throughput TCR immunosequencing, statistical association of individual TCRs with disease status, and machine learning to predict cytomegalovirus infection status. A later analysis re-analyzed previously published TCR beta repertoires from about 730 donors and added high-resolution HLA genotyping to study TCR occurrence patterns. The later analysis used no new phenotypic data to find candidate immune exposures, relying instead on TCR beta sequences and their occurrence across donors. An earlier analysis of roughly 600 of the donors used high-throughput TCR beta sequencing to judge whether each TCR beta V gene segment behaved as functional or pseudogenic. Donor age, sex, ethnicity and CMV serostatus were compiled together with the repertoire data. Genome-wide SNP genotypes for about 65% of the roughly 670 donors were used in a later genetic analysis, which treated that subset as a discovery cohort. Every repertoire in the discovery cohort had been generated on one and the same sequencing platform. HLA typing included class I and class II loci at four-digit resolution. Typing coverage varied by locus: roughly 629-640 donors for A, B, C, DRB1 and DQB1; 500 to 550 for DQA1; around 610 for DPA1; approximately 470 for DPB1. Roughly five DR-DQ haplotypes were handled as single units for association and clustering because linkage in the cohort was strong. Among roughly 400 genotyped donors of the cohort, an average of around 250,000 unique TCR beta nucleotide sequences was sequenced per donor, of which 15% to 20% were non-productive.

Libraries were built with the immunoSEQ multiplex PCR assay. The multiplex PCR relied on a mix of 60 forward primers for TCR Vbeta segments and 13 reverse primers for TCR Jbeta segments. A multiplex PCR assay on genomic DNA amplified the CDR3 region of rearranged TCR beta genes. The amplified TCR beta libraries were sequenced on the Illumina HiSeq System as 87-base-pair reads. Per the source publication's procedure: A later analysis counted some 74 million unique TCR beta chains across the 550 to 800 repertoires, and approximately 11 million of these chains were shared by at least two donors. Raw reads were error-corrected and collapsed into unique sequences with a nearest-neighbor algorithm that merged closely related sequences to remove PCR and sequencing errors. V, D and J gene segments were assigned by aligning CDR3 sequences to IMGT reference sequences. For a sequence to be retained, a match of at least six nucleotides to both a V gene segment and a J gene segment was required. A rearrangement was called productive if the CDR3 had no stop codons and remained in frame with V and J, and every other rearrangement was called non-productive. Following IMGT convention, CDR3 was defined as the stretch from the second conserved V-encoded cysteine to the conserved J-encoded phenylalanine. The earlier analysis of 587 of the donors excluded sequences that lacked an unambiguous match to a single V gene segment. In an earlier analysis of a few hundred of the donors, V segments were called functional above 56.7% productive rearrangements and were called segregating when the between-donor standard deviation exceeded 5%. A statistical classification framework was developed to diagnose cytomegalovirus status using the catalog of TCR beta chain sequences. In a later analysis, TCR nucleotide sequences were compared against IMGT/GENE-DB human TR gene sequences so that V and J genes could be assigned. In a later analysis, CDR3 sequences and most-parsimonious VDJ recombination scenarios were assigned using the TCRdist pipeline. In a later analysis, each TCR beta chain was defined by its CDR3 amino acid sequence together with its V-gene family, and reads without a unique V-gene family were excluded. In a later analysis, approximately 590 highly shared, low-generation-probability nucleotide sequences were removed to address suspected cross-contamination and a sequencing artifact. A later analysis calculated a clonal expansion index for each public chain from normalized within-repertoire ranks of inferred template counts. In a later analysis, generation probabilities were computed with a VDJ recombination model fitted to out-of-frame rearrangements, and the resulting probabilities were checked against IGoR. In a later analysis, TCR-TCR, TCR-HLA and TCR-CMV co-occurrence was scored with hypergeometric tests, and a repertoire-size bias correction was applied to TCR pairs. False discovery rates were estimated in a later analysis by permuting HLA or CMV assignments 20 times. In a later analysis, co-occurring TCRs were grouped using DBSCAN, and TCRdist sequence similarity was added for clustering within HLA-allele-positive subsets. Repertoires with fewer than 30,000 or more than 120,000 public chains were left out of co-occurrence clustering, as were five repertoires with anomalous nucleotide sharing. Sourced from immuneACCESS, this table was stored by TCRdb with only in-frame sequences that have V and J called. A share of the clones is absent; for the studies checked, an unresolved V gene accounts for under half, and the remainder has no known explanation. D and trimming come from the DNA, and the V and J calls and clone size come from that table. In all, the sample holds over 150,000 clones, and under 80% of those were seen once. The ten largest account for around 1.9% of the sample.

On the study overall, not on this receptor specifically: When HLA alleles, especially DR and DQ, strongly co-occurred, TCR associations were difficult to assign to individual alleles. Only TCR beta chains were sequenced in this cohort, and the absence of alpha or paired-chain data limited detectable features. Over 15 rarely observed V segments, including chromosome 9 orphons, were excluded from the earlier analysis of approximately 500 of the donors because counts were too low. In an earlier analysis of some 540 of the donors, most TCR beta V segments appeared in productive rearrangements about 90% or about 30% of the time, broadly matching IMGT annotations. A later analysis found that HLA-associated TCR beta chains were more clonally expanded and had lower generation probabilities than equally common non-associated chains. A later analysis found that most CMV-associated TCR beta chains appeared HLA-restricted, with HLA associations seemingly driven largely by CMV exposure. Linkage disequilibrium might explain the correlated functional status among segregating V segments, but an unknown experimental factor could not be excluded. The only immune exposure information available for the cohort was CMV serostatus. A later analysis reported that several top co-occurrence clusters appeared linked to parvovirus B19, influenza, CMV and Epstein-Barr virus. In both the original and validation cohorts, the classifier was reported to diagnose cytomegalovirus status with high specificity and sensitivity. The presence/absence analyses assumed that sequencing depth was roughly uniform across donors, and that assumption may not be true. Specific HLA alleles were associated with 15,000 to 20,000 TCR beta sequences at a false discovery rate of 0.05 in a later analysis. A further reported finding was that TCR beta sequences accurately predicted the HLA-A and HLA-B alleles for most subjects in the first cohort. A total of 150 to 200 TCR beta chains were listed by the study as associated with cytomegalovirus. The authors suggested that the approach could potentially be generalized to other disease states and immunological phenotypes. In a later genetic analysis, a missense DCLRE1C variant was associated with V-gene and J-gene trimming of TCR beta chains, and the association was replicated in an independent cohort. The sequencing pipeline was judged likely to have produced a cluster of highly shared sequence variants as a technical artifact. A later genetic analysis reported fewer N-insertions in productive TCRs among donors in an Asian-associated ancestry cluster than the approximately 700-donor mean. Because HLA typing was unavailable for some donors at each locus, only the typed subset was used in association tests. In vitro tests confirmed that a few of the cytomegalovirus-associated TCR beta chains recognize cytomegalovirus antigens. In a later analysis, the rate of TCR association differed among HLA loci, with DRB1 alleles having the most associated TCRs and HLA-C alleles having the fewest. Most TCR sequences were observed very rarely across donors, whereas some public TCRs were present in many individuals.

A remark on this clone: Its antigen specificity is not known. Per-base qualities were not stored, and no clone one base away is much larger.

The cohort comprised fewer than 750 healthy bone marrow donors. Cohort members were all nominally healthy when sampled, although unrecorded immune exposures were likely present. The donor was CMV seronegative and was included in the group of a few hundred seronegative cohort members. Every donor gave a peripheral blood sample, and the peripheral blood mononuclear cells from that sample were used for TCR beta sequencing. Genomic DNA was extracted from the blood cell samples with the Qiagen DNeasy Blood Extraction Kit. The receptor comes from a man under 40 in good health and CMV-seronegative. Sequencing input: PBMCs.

The DNA is TGCGCCAGCAGAAATGGACAGGGAACAGATACGCAGTATTTT. This sequence encodes CASRNGQGTDTQYF. Recombination connected TRBV5-1 to TRBJ2-3; TRBD1 fits 8 bases in the junction. Reading from cysteine to phenylalanine, the CDR3 counts 14 amino acids. Just the 42-base CDR3 DNA is kept, in frame starting at base 1. From the germline V gene, CDR1 is SGHRS and CDR2 is YFSETQ. V is cut back by 5 bases and J by 3 bases, with 5 bases in the junction unmatched.